Listed here are 6 T cell receptor beta chains from one sample, sequenced in a study of control samples from healthy donors and cancer patients. TCRdb's table, derived via immunoSEQ multiplex PCR, lists solely in-frame clones and lacks some. The top ten clones hold 2.9% of a sample with some 65,000 clones, 84% of them seen once. Material for sequencing was PBMCs. These receptors were collected from a woman aged 45-60 years with lung cancer.

The V gene is TRBV18, the J gene TRBJ2-7; D is uncertain. In germline, CDR1 is KGHSH, CDR2 LQKENI. This CDR3 contains 12 residues. V was shortened by 1 base and J by 6 bases, with 7 bases between the two germline ends. The CDR3 loop reads CASSPQGPEQYF. The CDR3 nucleotides read TGTGCCAGCTCACCACAGGGCCCCGAGCAGTACTTC. The whole variable domain, remainder taken from reference TRBV18 and TRBJ2-7, is NAGVMQNPRHLVRRRGQEARLRCSPMKGHSHVYWYRQLPEEGLKFMVYLQKENIIDESGMPKERFSAEFPKEGPSILRIQQVVRGDSAAYFCASSPQGPEQYFGPGTRLTVT.

In the case of this clone: The CDR3 does not end in the conserved phenylalanine or tryptophan, so this is likely a read error. The rearrangement joins TRBV4-1 to TRBJ2-7, with no clear D. V lost 1 base, J lost 0 bases, and 4 bases lay in between. Germline CDR1 and CDR2: MGHRA and YSYEKL. This CDR3 spans 13 amino acids. DNA for the CDR3: TGCGCCAGCAGCCAAGGGGCCTCCTACGAGCAGTACCTC. It encodes CASSQGASYEQYL.

This clone appeared once. This sequence joins TRBV10-3 and TRBJ1-1; tentatively, D is TRBD1 (6 bases). Trimming left V 4 bases short and J 6 bases short, with 15 bases between. The germline gives CDR1 ENHRY, CDR2 SYGVKD. The CDR3 has 14 residues. The CDR3 DNA follows: TGTGCCATCAGTGGCACCCAGGGGTTGGCTGAAGCTTTCTTT. This sequence encodes CAISGTQGLAEAFF.

The J gene is TRBJ1-3, the V gene TRBV7-8; possible D gene TRBD1, 6 bases. V lost 2 bases and J 2 bases, leaving 13 bases between the germline ends. The germline V gene has CDR1 SGHVS and CDR2 FQNEAQ. CDR3 size: 16 residues. The CDR3 DNA reads as TGTGCCAGCAGCTTAAGACTACAGGGCACTGGAAACACCATATATTTT. Translation gives CASSLRLQGTGNTIYF.

The gene calls are TRBV9 and TRBJ1-4, with TRBD1 identical over 11 bases. From germline, CDR1 is SGDLS and CDR2 YYNGEE. The CDR3 covers 20 residues. With V trimmed by 0 bases and J by 8 bases, 18 bases remained unmatched. CDR3 DNA: TGTGCCAGCAGCGTAGAGGGTTTCGGGACAGGGGGTGTGATGGAGGAAAAACTGTTTTTT. Its translation is CASSVEGFGTGGVMEEKLFF.

This chain uses TRBV19 with TRBJ1-1, with 9 bases that match TRBD1. V gave up 1 base and J gave up 4 bases; unmatched junction bases: 4. Germline V CDR1 and CDR2: LNHDA, SQIVND (reference sequence). The CDR3 consists of 15 residues. This chain's CDR3 is CASSIAETGGTEAFF. As DNA, the CDR3 is TGTGCCAGTAGTATAGCCGAGACAGGGGGCACTGAAGCTTTCTTT.